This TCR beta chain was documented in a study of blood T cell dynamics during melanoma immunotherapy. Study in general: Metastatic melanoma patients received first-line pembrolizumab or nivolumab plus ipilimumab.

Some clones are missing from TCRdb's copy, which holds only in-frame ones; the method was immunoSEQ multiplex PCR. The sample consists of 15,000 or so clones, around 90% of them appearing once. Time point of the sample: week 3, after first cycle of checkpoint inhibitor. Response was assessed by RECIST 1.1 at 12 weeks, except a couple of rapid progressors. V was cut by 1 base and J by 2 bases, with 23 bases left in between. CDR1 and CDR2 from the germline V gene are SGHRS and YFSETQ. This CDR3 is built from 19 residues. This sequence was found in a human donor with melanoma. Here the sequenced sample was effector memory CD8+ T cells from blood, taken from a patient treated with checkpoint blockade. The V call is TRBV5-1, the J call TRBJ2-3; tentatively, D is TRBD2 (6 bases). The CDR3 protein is CASSLNSLTGTYYTDTQYF. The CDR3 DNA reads TGCGCCAGCAGCTTGAACAGCCTCACCGGGACTTACTACACAGATACGCAGTATTTT.